These T cell receptor beta chains were read from a single sample in a study of cytomegalovirus exposure and HLA in healthy donors. Clones were sequenced by immunoSEQ multiplex PCR, and TCRdb holds only the in-frame ones, with some missing. The sample lists about 76,000 clones; 85% to 95% were seen once. The sequenced sample was PBMCs. The receptors come from a man between 18 and 35 years old in good health and CMV-seropositive. The CDR3 runs from the conserved cysteine through the conserved F or W. A D gene is named only where the DNA matches it firmly. Rows may omit the clone size; those that give it use once, few, many or a size class.

>14|TRBV5-4|TRBJ2-5|-|-
TGTGCCAGCAGCTTGTATATGGAGCAAGAGACCCAGTACTTC
CASSLYMEQETQYF
>17|TRBV10-1|TRBJ1-1|-|-
TGCGCCAGCAGTGAGTCGTCCGCGGGGACCCGGAACACTGAAGCTTTCTTT
CASSESSAGTRNTEAFF
>15|TRBV5-1|TRBJ2-7|-|TRBD1
TGCGCCAGCAGCTTGACCGGGACAGGCCTGATCGAGCAGTACTTC
CASSLTGTGLIEQYF
>13|TRBV6-1|TRBJ1-3|-|-
TGTGCCAGCAGTGAGGTCAGGGTAAACACCATATATTTT
CASSEVRVNTIYF
>15|TRBV19|TRBJ1-1|-|TRBD1
TGTGCCAGTAGTATGCGGGGGGCCAGGGGGACTGAAGCTTTCTTT
CASSMRGARGTEAFF
>15|TRBV7-9|TRBJ2-7|few|TRBD1
TGTGCCAGCAGCCGATTGGGGGACAGGTCCTACGAGCAGTACTTC
CASSRLGDRSYEQYF
>12|TRBV5-1|TRBJ1-1|once|-
TGCGCCAGCAGCTTGACAGACACTGAAGCTTTCTTT
CASSLTDTEAFF
>13|TRBV9|TRBJ2-1|-|-
TGTGCCAGCAGCGTAGGGGCTAGCGCTGAGCAGTTCTTC
CASSVGASAEQFF
>15|TRBV27|TRBJ2-2|-|TRBD2
TGTGCCAGCAGTTTGGCGGGAGGAGTAACCGGGGAGCTGTTTTTT
CASSLAGGVTGELFF
>15|TRBV19|TRBJ2-5|-|-
TGTGCCAGTAGAACGCGCCCTCTCGGGGAAGAGACCCAGTACTTC
CASRTRPLGEETQYF
>18|TRBV6-1|TRBJ2-1|-|TRBD1
TGTGCCAGCAGTGAAGCCCCAGGGGGGACAGGATACTACAATGAGCAGTTCTTC
CASSEAPGGTGYYNEQFF
>14|TRBV6-5|TRBJ1-2|-|TRBD1
TGTGCCAGCAGCGATAGGGGACAGAACTATGGCTACACCTTC
CASSDRGQNYGYTF
>14|TRBV6-1|TRBJ1-1|-|-
TGTGCCAGCAGTGAACCAGTGAGGGACACTGAAGCTTTCTTT
CASSEPVRDTEAFF